This record concerns one T cell receptor (beta chain) sequence. Germline-derived CDR1 and CDR2 are LNHDA and SQIVND (reference sequence). The CDR3 consists of 13 residues. Deletions cut 7 bases from V and 2 bases from J, with 9 bases between. The data originate from a study of control samples from healthy donors and cancer patients. The data were produced by immunoSEQ multiplex PCR, yet TCRdb's version contains in-frame clones alone and is incomplete. The repertoire holds about 130,000 clones, approximately 94% seen once, with less than 4.5% in the top ten. The V and J genes are TRBV19 and TRBJ1-5; D gene uncertain. Sequenced sample: blood. The sequence came from a man aged 25 to 40 in good health. The CDR3 DNA follows: TGTGCCAGTACGTTCGGGGGCAATCAGCCCCAGCATTTT. Protein product: CASTFGGNQPQHF.